These 3 T cell receptor beta chains share one sample of origin, sequenced in a study of T cell repertoires in cytomegalovirus infection. Using its own MiXCR run on the reads, TCRdb lists one record per CDR3 protein. The sample lists fewer than 950,000 distinct CDR3 sequences; approximately 32% were seen once. Antigens for these TCRs are unknown. Specimen: cultured CD8+ T cells from PBMCs, collected from culture after CMV antigen stimulation. These receptors came from a human donor in good health (CMV status not recorded). Some clones in this sample may be carry-over from other donors' samples.

This sequence joins TRBV5-5 and TRBJ2-7, with 10 bases aligning to TRBD1. From germline, CDR1 is SGHKS and CDR2 YYEKEE (reference sequence). This CDR3 is 14 amino acids long. With 3 bases clipped from V and 6 bases from J, the junction kept 6 bases outside the gene matches. This chain's CDR3 is CASSYRTGGFEQYF. The CDR3 DNA sequence: TGTGCCAGCAGCTATCGGACAGGGGGTTTCGAGCAGTACTTC.

J is TRBJ1-1 and V is TRBV5-4; 8 bases align to TRBD1. This CDR3 is built from 16 residues. The V segment lost 4 bases and the J segment 0 bases; nucleotides outside the gene matches: 8. CDR1 is SGHNT, CDR2 YYREEE, per germline (reference sequence). DNA for the CDR3: TGTGCCAGCAGCCCGGTCACAGGGGGTATGAACACTGAAGCTTTCTTT. Protein: CASSPVTGGMNTEAFF.

There are many counts of this clonotype. The chain joins TRBV7-2 to TRBJ2-7; D is perhaps TRBD1 (6 bases). The V and J ends lost 0 bases and 6 bases respectively, with 12 bases between them. The CDR3 is 14 amino acids. Germline lookup yields CDR1 SGHTA and CDR2 FQGNSA. The CDR3 region has the DNA TGTGCCAGCAGCTTAGCGGGGGCTAGGGGCGAGCAGTACGTC. This sequence encodes CASSLAGARGEQYV.